The present TCR beta chain was sequenced within a study of T and B cells in COVID-19 patients (TCRdb year 2020). Regarding the complete study: Using TRB and IGH repertoire sequencing of peripheral blood, the study characterized adaptive immunity in COVID-19 patients who had active infection or had recovered. A recovered cohort was made up of 15 to 19 patients contributing around 20 samples, mostly after mild to moderate COVID-19 managed as outpatients. Patients in the recovered cohort had a median age of approximately 35 years, compared with roughly 66 years for patients in the active-infection cohort. Critical illness requiring mechanical ventilation or ECMO was present in most of the roughly 20 patients in the active-infection cohort. In the active-infection cohort, about 90% of the 20 patients had comorbidities linked to unfavorable COVID-19 outcome. The TCR and BCR sequence repository comprised some 40 patients and about 71 time points, with over 7 million TCR sequences analysed. A couple of patients were included in both the recovered and active cohorts because samples were available from active disease and after recovery. An age-matched reference group of some 40 healthy donors negative for COVID-19 antibodies was used as the comparison for repertoire analyses. As many as 9 follow-up blood samples were collected from each patient, and in some individuals these samples spanned different disease stages. The paper as a whole reports these results and caveats: Blood samples from mildly ill patients during symptoms and early samples from severe cases were scarce. Specific T cell subsets (CD4+/Treg/CD8+) and sorted SARS-CoV-2-responsive or tetramer+ T cells had not yet been sequenced, and these experiments were ongoing. TRBV/TRBJ gene usage was reported as strongly skewed in patients with COVID-19. A total of approximately 2,300 exclusive TCR clusters, including over 25 low-pGen clusters, were found in the recovered cohort. The cohort was considered too small for HLA contributions to COVID-19 susceptibility or severity to be assessed. The reported TCR clusters were said to need prospective validation before any clinical use. In active COVID-19, TRB repertoires were highly clonal, while at recovery, diversity and richness increased above the levels seen in healthy donors.

Sequencing was performed on an Illumina MiSeq. Multiplex PCR with BIOMED2 TRB-A/B primer pools was used to amplify the TRB rearrangements. Illumina-compatible adapters and 7-nucleotide sample barcodes were added to the amplicons in two consecutive PCRs. All library PCRs used Phusion HS II polymerase. Amplicons were gel-purified with the NucleoSpin Gel and PCR Clean-up kit, quantified on Qubit, and pooled at 3 to 4 nM. Amplicon pool quality was checked on an Agilent 2100 Bioanalyzer before Illumina next-generation sequencing. In the original analysis: MiXCR 3.0.8 with the default MiXCR reference library was used to annotate TRB rearrangements. Non-productive reads and sequences with fewer than 2 reads were removed, and every unique CDR3 nucleotide sequence was treated as one clone. R 3.5.1 was used to calculate clonality, diversity, richness and V-J gene usage. GLIPH2 was used for TCR clustering by CDR3 similarity, and generation probabilities were calculated by OLGA. Only GLIPH2 clusters with at least four unique TCR clonotypes present in at least three individuals were retained. The public sequencing data were trimmed at Q25 with fastp and processed into clonotypes with MiXCR by TCRdb, which kept only in-frame beta chains. For every CDR3 protein sequence, its rows merge into one entry that carries the most common genes and DNA. The V and J calls were determined by TCRdb, not by the authors. This sample gives more than 9,500 distinct CDR3 sequences in total; more than 25% of them show up just once. Roughly 29% of the sample belongs to the ten largest clones.

V has 4 bases trimmed and J has 8 bases trimmed; junction bases matching no gene number 10. Taken from cysteine to phenylalanine, the CDR3 has 13 residues. Of the read, only the CDR3 DNA is kept; its 39 bases are in frame from base 1. For CDR1 and CDR2, the germline V gene lists SQVTM and ANQGSEA. By sample share, this clonotype is medium-sized (0.01 to 0.1%). Its antigen has not been determined. No per-base quality is available; no much larger clone lies one base away. Genomic DNA extracted from blood, in amounts of roughly 230-550 ng, served as the starting material for amplifying TRB repertoires. The source is a human donor who had recovered from COVID-19. The specimen was blood. The rearranged segments are TRBV29-1 and TRBJ1-2; 7 central nucleotides agree with TRBD1. This receptor has the CDR3 CSVVGGQAQGYTF. The sequenced DNA: TGCAGCGTTGTGGGAGGACAGGCCCAAGGCTACACCTTC.